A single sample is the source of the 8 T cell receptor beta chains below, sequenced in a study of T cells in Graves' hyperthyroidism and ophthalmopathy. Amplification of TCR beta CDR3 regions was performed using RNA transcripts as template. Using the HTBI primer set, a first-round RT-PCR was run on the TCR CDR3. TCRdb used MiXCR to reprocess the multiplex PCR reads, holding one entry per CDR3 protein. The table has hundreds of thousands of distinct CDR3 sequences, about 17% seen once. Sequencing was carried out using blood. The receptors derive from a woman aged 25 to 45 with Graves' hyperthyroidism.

CDR3 DNA: TGCAGCGTTGAAGGGAATCTGGATACGCAGTATTTT. Protein product: CSVEGNLDTQYF. The chain carries TRBV29-1 and TRBJ2-3; D gene ambiguous. CDR1 is SQVTM and CDR2 is ANQGSEA in the germline V gene. The V end lost 1 base, the J end lost 6 bases, and 8 bases lay between the germline ends. The CDR3 is 12 amino acids.

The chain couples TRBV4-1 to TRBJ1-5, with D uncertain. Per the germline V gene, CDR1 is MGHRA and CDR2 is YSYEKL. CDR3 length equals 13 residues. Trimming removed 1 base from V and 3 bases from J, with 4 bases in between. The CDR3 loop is CASSQVLNQPQHF. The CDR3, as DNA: TGCGCCAGCAGCCAAGTTCTCAATCAGCCCCAGCATTTT.

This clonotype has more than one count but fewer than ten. The DNA of the CDR3 is TGCAGTGCTAGTCGCCTACCGGGACAGGGTATCGAAAATTCACCCCTCCACTTT. Its translation: CSASRLPGQGIENSPLHF. This sequence joins TRBV20-1 and TRBJ1-6, with 9 positions matching TRBD1. V trimming: 3 bases; J trimming: 7 bases; junction bases outside the gene matches: 16. The CDR3 totals 18 residues. In germline, CDR1 is DFQATT, CDR2 SNEGSKA (reference sequence).

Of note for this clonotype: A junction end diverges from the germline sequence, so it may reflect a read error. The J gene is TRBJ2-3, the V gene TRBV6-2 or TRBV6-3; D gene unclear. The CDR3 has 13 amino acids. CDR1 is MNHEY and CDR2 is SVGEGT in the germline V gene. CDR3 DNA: TGTGCCACCAGTTTCAGCCAATCAGATACGCAGTATTTT. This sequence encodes CATSFSQSDTQYF.

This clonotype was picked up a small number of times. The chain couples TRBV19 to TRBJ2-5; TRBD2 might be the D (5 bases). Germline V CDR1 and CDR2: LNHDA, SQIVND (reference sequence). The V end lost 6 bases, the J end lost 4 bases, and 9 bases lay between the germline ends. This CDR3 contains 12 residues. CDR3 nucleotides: TGTGCCAGTAGGGGGAGACGAGAGACCCAGTACTTC. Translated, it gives CASRGRRETQYF. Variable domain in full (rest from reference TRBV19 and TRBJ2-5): DGGITQSPKYLFRKEGQNVTLSCEQNLNHDAMYWYRQDPGQGLRLIYYSQIVNDFQKGDIAEGYSVSREKKESFPLTVTSAQKNPTAFYLCASRGRRETQYFGPGTRLLVL.

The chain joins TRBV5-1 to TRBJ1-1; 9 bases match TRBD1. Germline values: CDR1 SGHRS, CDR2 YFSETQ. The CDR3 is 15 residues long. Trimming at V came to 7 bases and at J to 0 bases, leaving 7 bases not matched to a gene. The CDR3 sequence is CASRTGALMNTEAFF. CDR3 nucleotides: TGCGCCAGCCGGACAGGGGCCTTAATGAACACTGAAGCTTTCTTT.

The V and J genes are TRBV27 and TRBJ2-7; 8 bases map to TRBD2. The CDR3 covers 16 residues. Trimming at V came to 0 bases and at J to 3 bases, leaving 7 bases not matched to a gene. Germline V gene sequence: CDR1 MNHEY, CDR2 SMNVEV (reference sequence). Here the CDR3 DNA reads TGTGCCAGCAGTTTATCTGGGCTAGCGGGTAACTACGAGCAGTACTTC. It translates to CASSLSGLAGNYEQYF.

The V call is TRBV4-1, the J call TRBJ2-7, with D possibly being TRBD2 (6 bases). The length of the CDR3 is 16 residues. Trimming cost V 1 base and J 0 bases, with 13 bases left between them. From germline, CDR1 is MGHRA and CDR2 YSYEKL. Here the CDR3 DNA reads TGCGCCAGCAGCCAAGCAACGCTAGCGAACTCCTACGAGCAGTACTTC. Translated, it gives CASSQATLANSYEQYF.